This T cell receptor beta chain emerged from a study of cytomegalovirus exposure and HLA in healthy donors. The PCR employed 60 Vbeta primers together with 13 Jbeta primers. Repertoires were generated with immunoSEQ multiplex PCR, while TCRdb's copy carries only in-frame clones and drops some. The repertoire shows 65,000 to 95,000 clones; the top ten hold about 4.2%. The receptor comes from a man aged 30 to 45 in good health and CMV-seronegative. Sequencing input: PBMCs.

CDR3 coding DNA: TGCGCCAGCAGCCTAAAGCTCGGTGGAGACGAGCAGTACTTC. Residues: CASSLKLGGDEQYF. This chain joins TRBV4-1 and TRBJ2-7; D gene unclear. Between the trimmed V and J ends, which lost 4 bases and 5 bases, there was a span of 15 bases. CDR3 size: 14 residues. Per germline, CDR1 MGHRA and CDR2 YSYEKL.